This T cell receptor beta chain stems from a study of spatial heterogeneity in lung cancer. Turning to the study itself: Unique TCR and UMI combinations averaged more than ten appearances each in raw reads.

Germline V lookup: CDR1 MNHEY, CDR2 SVGEGT. The CDR3 has 13 amino acids. V was trimmed by 6 bases and J by 5 bases, leaving 13 bases between them. This clonotype has a count of ten or more. Its antigen is unknown. This beta chain came through as a stray read in a library set up for alpha chains, and its size says little. General study points: Tumor T cells had an estimated coverage that came to 7% to 8% for alpha chains and around 13% for beta chains. Tumors with more nonsynonymous mutations had more expanded intratumoral alpha and beta TCRs.

Time point reported: sample taken at primary tumor resection. Without sorting, whole RNA was sequenced from tumor, nontumor lung or frozen PBMC. TCR cDNA molecules were tagged individually, and each one carried a unique molecular identifier. MiXCR was run by TCRdb on the 5' RACE reads, yielding one entry per CDR3 protein. The table includes more than 15,000 distinct CDR3 sequences, 6.2% detected once. The sample consisted of lung tumor tissue, taken at surgery. The clonotype was recovered from a male donor with early-stage non-small cell lung cancer. The chain joins TRBV6-2 or TRBV6-3 to TRBJ1-1; possible D gene TRBD1, 6 bases. CDR3 region: CASSNTGRTEAFF. CDR3 in DNA: TGTGCCAGCAGCAACACAGGGCGTACTGAAGCTTTCTTT.